This T cell receptor beta chain was identified in a study of cytomegalovirus exposure and HLA in healthy donors. Study conclusions and caveats: Cytomegalovirus-associated status was assigned to 164 TCR beta chains. Later analysis demonstrated an association between a missense DCLRE1C variant and TCR beta V- and J-gene trimming. A later examination showed that TCR association rates differed by HLA locus, with DRB1 most and HLA-C fewest.

Concerning this clone itself: Its antigen remains unknown.

There are 11 residues in the CDR3. Germline CDR1 SGHAT, CDR2 FQNNGV. V shed 7 bases and J shed 3 bases, with 7 bases lying between them. 13 Jbeta primers and 60 Vbeta primers were used for the PCR. The protocol was immunoSEQ multiplex PCR, while the TCRdb copy is restricted to in-frame clones and leaves out a portion. The repertoire includes under 200,000 clones, 75% of them detected once, and under 3% sits in the top ten. The receptor was derived from a woman in her forties or fifties in good health and CMV-seropositive. Source material: PBMCs. The V and J genes are TRBV11-2 and TRBJ2-7, with D tentatively TRBD1 (5 bases). CDR3 nucleotide sequence: TGTGCCAGCAAAGGGGTCTACGAGCAGTACTTC. This encodes CASKGVYEQYF.